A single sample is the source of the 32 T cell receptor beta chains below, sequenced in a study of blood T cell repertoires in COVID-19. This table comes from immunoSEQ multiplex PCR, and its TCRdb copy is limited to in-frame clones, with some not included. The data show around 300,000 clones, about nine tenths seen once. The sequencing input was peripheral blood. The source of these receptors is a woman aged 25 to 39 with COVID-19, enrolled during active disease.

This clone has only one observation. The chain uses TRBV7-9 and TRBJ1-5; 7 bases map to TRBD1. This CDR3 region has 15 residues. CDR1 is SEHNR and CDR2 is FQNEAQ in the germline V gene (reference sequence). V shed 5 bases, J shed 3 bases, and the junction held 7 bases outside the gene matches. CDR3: CASSEDRAVNQPQHF. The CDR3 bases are TGTGCCAGCAGCGAAGACAGGGCCGTCAATCAGCCCCAGCATTTT.

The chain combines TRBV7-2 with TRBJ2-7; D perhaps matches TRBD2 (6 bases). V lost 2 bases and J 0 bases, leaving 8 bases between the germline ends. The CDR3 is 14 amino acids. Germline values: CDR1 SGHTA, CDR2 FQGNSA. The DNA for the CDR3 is TGTGCCAGCAGCTTAACGCGGGACTCCTACGAGCAGTACTTC. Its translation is CASSLTRDSYEQYF.

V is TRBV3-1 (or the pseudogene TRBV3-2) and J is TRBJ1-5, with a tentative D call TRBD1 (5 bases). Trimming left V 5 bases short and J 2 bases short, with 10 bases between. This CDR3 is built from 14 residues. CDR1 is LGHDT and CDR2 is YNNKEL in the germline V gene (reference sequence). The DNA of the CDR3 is TGTGCCAGCAGCAGGGGATCGGGCAATCAGCCCCAGCATTTT. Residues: CASSRGSGNQPQHF.

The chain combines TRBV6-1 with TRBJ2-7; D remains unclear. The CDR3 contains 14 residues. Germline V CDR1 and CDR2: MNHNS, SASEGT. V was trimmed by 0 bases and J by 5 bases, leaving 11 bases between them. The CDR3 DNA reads TGTGCCAGCAGTGAAGCGAGTTCCCCCGACGAGCAGTACTTC. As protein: CASSEASSPDEQYF.

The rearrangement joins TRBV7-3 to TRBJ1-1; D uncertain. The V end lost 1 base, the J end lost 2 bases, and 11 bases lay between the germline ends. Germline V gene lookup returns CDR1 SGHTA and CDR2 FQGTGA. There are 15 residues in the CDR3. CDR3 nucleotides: TGTGCCAGCAGCTTAAACGTAGCAGCCAACACTGAAGCTTTCTTT. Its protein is CASSLNVAANTEAFF.

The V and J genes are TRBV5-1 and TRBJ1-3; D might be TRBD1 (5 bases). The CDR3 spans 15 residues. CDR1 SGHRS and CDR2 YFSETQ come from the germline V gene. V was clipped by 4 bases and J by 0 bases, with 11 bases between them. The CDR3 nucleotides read TGCGCCAGCAGCGGCGGGGGAGTCTCTGGAAACACCATATATTTT. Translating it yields CASSGGGVSGNTIYF.

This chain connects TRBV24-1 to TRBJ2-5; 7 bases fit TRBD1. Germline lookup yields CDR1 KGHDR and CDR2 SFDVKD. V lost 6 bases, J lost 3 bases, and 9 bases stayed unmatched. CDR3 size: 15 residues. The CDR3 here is CATSLRTGLKETQYF. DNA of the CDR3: TGTGCCACCAGTCTAAGGACAGGTCTTAAAGAGACCCAGTACTTC.

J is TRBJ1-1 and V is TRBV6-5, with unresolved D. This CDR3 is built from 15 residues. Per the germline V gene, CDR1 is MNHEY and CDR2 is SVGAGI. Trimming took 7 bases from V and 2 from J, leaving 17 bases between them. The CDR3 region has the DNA TGTGCCAGCATTGGGAGGCGGACGGGAAACACTGAAGCTTTCTTT. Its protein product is CASIGRRTGNTEAFF.

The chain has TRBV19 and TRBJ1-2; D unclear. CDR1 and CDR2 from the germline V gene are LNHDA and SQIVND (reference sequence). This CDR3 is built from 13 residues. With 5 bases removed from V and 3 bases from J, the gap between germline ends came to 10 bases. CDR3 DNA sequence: TGTGCCAGTAGTGTCGACCGGGACTATGGCTACACCTTC. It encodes CASSVDRDYGYTF.

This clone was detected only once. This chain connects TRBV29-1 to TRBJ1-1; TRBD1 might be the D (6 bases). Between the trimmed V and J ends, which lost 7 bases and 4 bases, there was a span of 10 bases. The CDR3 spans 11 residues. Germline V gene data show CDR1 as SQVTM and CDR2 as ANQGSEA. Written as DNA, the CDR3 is TGCAGCGCCGCAGGGGCCACTGAAGCTTTCTTT. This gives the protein CSAAGATEAFF.

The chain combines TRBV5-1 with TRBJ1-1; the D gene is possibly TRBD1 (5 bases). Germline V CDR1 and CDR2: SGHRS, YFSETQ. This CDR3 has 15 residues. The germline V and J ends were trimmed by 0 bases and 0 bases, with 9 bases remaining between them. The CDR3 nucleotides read TGCGCCAGCAGCTTGGCCGCGGACATGAACACTGAAGCTTTCTTT. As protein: CASSLAADMNTEAFF.

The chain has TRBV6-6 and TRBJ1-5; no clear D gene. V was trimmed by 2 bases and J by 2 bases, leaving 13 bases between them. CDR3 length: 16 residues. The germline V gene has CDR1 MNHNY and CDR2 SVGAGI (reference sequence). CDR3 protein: CASSYPPYRGNQPQHF. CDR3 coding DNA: TGTGCCAGCAGTTACCCCCCCTACCGAGGCAATCAGCCCCAGCATTTT.

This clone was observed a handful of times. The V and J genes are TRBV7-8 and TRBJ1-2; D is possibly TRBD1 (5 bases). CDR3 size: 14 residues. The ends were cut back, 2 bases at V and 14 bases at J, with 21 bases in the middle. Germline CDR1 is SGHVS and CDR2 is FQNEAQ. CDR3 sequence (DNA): TGTGCCAGCAGCTTATATGGGGCTCGGGAGGAAGGGACCTTC. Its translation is CASSLYGAREEGTF.

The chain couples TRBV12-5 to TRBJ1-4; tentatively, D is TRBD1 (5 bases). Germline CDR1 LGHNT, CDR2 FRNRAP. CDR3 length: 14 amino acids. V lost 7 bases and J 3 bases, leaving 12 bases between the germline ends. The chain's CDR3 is CASAQGVANEKLFF. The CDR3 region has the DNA TGTGCTAGTGCCCAGGGTGTAGCTAATGAAAAACTGTTTTTT.

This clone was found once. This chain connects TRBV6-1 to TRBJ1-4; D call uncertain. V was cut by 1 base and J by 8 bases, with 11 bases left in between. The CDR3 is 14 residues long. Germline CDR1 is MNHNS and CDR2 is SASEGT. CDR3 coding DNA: TGTGCCAGCAGTGAAGGGTGGGCCGAAGAAAAACTGTTTTTT. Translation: CASSEGWAEEKLFF.

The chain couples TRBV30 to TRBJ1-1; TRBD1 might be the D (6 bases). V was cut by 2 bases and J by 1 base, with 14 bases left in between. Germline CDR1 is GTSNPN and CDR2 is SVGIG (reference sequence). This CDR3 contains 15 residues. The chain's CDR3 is CAWSNIWTENTEAFF. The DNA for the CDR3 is TGTGCCTGGAGTAATATCTGGACAGAGAACACTGAAGCTTTCTTT.

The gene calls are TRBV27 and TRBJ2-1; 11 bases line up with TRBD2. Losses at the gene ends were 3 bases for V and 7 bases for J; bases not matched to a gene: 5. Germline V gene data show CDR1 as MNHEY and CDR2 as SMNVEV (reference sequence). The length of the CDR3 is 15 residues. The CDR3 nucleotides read TGTGCCAGCAGTTTGACTAGCGGGACGGGGAATGAGCAGTTCTTC. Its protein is CASSLTSGTGNEQFF.

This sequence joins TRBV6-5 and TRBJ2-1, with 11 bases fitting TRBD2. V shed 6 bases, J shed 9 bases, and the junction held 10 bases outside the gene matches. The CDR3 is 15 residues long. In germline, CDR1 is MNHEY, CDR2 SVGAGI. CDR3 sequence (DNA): TGTGCCAGCAGAACGACTAGCGGGATAGCTAGTGAGCAGTTCTTC. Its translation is CASRTTSGIASEQFF.

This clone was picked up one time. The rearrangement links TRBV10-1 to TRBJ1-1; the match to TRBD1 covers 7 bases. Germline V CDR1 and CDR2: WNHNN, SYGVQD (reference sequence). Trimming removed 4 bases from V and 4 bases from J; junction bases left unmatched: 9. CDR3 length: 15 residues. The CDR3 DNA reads TGCGCCAGCAGTGCGGGGCAGACAGGGACCACTGAAGCTTTCTTT. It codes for CASSAGQTGTTEAFF.

CDR3 bases: TGTGCCAGCAGCACAGGGGTTACTAATGAAAAACTGTTTTTT. Amino acids: CASSTGVTNEKLFF. This chain uses TRBV2 with TRBJ1-4, with 7 bases lining up with TRBD1. The CDR3 runs to 14 residues. V lost 6 bases, J lost 2 bases, and 3 bases stayed unmatched. Germline CDR1 and CDR2: SNHLY and FYNNEI.

The DNA for the CDR3 is TGTGCCAGCAGCGTTAGCGGGAGGGACTACAATGAGCAGTTCTTC. Translated, it gives CASSVSGRDYNEQFF. V is TRBV9 and J is TRBJ2-1; TRBD2 agrees at 11 bases. This CDR3 region has 15 residues. The germline CDR1 and CDR2 sequences are SGDLS and YYNGEE. V was clipped by 2 bases and J by 3 bases; unmatched bases: 1.

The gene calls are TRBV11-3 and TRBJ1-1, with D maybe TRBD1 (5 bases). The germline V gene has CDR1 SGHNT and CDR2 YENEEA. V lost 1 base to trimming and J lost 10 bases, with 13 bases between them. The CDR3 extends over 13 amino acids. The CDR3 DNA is TGTGCCAGCAGCTTAGGCGGGGCGGGGCCAGCTTTCTTT. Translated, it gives CASSLGGAGPAFF.

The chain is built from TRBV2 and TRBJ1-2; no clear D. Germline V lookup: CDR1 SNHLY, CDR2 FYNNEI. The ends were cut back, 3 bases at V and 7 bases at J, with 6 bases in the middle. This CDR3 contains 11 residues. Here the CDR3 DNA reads TGTGCCAGCAGTGAGAGGGTTGGCTACACCTTC. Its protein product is CASSERVGYTF.

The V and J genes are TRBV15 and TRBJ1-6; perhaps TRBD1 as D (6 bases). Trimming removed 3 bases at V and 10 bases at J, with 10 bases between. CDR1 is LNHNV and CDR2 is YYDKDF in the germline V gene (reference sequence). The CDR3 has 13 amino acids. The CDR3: CATSRGANSPLHF. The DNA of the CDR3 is TGTGCCACCAGCAGGGGGGCGAACTCACCCCTCCACTTT.

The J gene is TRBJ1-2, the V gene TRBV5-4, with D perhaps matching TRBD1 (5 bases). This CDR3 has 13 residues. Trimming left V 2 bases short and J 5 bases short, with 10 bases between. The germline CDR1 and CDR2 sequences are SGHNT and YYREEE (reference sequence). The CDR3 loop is CASSFDRGYGYTF. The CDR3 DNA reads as TGTGCCAGCAGCTTCGACAGAGGATATGGCTACACCTTC.

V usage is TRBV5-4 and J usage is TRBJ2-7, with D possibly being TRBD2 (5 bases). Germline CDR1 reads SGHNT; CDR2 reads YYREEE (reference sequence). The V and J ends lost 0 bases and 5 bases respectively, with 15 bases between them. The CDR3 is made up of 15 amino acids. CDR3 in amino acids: CASSLVGGPLNEQYF. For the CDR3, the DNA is TGTGCCAGCAGCTTGGTAGGAGGACCGTTAAACGAGCAGTACTTC.

The CDR3 region has the DNA TGCAGCGTTCCGCGACAGGGCTTTCGGTATGGCTACACCTTC. It encodes CSVPRQGFRYGYTF. The chain employs TRBV29-1 and TRBJ1-2; 7 positions agree with TRBD1. The CDR3 is 14 amino acids. The germline gives CDR1 SQVTM, CDR2 ANQGSEA. The V segment lost 5 bases and the J segment 5 bases; nucleotides outside the gene matches: 11.

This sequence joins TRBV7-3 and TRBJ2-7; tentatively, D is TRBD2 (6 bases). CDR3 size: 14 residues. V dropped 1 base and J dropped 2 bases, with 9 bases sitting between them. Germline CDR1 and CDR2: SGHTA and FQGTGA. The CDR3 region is CASSLNAGPYEQYF. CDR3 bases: TGTGCCAGCAGCTTAAATGCGGGGCCCTACGAGCAGTACTTC.

The CDR3 spells CAWKRERRTEAFF. DNA of the CDR3: TGTGCCTGGAAAAGGGAGAGGCGGACTGAAGCTTTCTTT. The chain links TRBV30 to TRBJ1-1; unclear D gene. The germline CDR1 and CDR2 sequences are GTSNPN and SVGIG (reference sequence). This CDR3 has 13 residues. V was shortened by 4 bases and J by 5 bases, with 14 bases between the two germline ends.

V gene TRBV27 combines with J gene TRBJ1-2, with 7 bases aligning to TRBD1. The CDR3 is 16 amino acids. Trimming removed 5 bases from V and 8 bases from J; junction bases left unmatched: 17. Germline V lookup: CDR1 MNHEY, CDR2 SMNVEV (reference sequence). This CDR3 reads CASSLLGQTELWGYTF. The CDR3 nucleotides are TGTGCCAGCAGTCTCTTGGGACAGACCGAACTTTGGGGCTACACCTTC.

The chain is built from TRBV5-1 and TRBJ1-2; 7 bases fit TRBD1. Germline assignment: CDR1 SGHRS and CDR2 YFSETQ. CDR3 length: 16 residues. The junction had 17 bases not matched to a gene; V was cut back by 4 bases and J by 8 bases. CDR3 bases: TGCGCCAGCAGCATGACAGGGAGTCGAGACCCCGGCGGCTACACCTTC. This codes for CASSMTGSRDPGGYTF.

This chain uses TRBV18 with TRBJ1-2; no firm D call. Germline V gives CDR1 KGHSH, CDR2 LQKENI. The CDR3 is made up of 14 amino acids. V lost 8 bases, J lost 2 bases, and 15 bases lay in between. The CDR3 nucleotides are TGTGCCAGCACCCGGTTGTCGGGGAACTATGGCTACACCTTC. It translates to CASTRLSGNYGYTF.